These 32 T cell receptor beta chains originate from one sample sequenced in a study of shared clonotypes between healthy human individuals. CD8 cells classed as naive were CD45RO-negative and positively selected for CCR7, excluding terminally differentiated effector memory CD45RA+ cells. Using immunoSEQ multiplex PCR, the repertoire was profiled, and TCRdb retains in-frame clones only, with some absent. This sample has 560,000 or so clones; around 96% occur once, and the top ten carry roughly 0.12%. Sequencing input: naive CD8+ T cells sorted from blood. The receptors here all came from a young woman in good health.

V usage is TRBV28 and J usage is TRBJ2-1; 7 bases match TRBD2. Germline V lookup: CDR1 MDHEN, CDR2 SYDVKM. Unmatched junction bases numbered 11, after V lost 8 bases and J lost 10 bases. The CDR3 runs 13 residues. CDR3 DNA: TGTGCCAGCCGGGTTGCGGGAGCAGAAGAGCAGTTCTTC. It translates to CASRVAGAEEQFF.

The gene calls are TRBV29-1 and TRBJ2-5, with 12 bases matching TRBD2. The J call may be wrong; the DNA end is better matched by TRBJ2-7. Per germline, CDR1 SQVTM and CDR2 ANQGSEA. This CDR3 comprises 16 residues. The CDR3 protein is CSVEGGLAGSSYEQYF. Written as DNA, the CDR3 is TGCAGCGTTGAAGGCGGACTAGCGGGGAGCTCCTACGAGCAGTACTTC.

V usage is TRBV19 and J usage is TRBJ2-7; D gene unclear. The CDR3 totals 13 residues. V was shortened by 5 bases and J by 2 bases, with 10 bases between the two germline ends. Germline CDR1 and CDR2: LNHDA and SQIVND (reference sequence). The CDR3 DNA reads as TGTGCCAGTAGTCTGGCGGTCGCCTACGAGCAGTACTTC. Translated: CASSLAVAYEQYF.

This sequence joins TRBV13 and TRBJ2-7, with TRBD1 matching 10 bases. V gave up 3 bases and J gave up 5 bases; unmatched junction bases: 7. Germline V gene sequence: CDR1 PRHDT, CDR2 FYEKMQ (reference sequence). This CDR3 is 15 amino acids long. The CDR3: CASSFLLTGGHEQYF. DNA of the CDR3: TGTGCCAGCAGCTTCCTACTGACAGGGGGCCACGAGCAGTACTTC.

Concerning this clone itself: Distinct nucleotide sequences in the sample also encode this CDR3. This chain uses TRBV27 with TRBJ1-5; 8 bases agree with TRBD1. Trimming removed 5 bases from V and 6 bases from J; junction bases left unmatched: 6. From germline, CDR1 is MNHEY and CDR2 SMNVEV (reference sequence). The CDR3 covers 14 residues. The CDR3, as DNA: TGTGCCAGCAGTCCTCGGACAGGGTCTCAGCCCCAGCATTTT. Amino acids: CASSPRTGSQPQHF.

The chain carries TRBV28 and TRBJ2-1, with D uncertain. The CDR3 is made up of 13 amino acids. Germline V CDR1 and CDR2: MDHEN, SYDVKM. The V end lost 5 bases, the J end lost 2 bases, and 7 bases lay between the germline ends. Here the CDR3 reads CASSVDAYNEQFF. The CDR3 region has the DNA TGTGCCAGCAGTGTTGATGCCTACAATGAGCAGTTCTTC.

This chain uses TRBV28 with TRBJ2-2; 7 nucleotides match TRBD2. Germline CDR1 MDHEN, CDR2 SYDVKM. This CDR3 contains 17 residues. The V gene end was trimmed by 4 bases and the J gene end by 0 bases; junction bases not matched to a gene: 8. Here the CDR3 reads CASSSPGEGANTGELFF. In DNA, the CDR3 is TGTGCCAGCAGTTCCCCGGGGGAGGGCGCGAACACCGGGGAGCTGTTTTTT. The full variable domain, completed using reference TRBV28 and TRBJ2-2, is DVKVTQSSRYLVKRTGEKVFLECVQDMDHENMFWYRQDPGLGLRLIYFSYDVKMKEKGDIPEGYSVSREKKERFSLILESASTNQTSMYLCASSSPGEGANTGELFFGEGSRLTVL.

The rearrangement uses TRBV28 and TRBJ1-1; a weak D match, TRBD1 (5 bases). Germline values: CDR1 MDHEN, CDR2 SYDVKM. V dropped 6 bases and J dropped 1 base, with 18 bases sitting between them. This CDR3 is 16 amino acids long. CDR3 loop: CASSHKGRTPNTEAFF. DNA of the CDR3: TGTGCCAGCAGCCATAAAGGACGGACACCGAACACTGAAGCTTTCTTT.

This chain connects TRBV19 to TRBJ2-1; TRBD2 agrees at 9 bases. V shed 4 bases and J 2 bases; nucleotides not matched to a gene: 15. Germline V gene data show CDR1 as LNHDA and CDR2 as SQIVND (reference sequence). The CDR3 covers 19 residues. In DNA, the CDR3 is TGTGCCAGTAGTACCCCCCTAACAACTAGCGGGCGACCCTACAATGAGCAGTTCTTC. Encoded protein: CASSTPLTTSGRPYNEQFF.

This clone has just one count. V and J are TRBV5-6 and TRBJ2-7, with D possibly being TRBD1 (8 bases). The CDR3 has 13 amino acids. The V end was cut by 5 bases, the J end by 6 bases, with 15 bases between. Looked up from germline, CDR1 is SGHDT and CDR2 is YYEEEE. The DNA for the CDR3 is TGTGCCAGCAGGACGGACAGGGAGGGCGAGCAGTACTTC. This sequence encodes CASRTDREGEQYF.

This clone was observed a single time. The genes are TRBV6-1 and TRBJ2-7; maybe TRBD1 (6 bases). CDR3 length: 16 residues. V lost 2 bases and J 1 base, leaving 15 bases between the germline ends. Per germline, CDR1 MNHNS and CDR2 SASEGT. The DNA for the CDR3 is TGTGCCAGCAGTGAAAGTCTGAGACAGGCGTCCTACGAGCAGTACTTC. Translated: CASSESLRQASYEQYF.

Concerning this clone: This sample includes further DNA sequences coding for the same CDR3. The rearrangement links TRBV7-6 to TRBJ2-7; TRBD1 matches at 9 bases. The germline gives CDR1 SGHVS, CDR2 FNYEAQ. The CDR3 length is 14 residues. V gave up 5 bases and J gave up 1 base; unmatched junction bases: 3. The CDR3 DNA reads TGTGCCAGCAGCCTCGGGACAGGGTCCTACGAGCAGTACTTC. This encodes CASSLGTGSYEQYF.

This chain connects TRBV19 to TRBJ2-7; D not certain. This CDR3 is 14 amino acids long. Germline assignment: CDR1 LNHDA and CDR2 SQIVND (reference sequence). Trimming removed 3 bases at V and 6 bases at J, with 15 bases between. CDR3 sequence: CASSISLVTPEQYF. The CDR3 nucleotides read TGTGCCAGTAGTATCTCGCTAGTGACGCCCGAGCAGTACTTC.

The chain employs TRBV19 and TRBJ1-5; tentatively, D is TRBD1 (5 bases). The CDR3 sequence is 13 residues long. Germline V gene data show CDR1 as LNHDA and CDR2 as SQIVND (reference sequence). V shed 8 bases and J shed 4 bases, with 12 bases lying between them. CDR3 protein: CASGARTNQPQHF. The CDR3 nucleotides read TGTGCCAGTGGGGCGAGGACTAATCAGCCCCAGCATTTT.

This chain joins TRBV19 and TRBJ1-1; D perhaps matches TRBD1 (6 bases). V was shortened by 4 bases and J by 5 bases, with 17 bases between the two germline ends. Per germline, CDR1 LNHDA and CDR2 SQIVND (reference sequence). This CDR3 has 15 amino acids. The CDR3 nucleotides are TGTGCCAGTAGTACGCCACAGGGACTAGGGACTGAAGCTTTCTTT. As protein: CASSTPQGLGTEAFF.

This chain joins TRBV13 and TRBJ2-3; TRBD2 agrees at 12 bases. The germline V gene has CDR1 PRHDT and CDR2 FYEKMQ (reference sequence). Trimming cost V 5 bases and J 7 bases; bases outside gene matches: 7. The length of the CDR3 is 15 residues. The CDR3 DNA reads TGTGCCAGCAGCCAGAGGACTAGCGGGGCCTATACGCAGTATTTT. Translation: CASSQRTSGAYTQYF.

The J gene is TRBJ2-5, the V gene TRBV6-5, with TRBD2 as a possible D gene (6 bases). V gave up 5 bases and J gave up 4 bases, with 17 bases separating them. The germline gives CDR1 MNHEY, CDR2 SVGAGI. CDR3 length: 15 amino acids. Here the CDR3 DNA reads TGTGCCAGCAGTCGGGGAGGAGGAGAAGGAGAGACCCAGTACTTC. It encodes CASSRGGGEGETQYF.

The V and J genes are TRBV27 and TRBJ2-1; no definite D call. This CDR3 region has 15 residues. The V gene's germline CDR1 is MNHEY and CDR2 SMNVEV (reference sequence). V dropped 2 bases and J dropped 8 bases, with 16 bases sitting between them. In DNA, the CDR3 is TGTGCCAGCAGTTTAGCGGAAGCGAATTCCGATGAGCAGTTCTTC. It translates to CASSLAEANSDEQFF.

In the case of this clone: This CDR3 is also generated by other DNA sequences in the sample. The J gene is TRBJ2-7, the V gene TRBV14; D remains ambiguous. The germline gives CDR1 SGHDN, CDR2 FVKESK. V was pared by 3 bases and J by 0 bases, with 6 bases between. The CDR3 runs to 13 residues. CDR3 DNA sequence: TGTGCCAGCAGCCAGGGTAGCTCCTACGAGCAGTACTTC. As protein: CASSQGSSYEQYF.

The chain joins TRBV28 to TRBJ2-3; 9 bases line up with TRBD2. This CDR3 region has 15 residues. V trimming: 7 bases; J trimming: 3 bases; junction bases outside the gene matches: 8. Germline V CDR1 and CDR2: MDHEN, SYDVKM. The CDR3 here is CASTGGSGRTDTQYF. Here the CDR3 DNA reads TGTGCCAGCACGGGAGGTAGCGGGAGAACAGATACGCAGTATTTT.

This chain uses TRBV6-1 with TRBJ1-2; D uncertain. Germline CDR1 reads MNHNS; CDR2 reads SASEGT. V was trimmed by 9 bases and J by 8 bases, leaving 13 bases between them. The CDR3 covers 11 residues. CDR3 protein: CASQDLPGYTF. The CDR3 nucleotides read TGTGCCAGTCAAGACCTTCCGGGCTACACCTTC.

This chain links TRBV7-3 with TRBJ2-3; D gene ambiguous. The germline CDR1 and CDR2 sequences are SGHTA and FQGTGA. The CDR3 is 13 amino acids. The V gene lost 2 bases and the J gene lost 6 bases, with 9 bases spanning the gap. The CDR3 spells CASSLEVMDTQYF. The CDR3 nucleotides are TGTGCCAGCAGCTTAGAGGTTATGGATACGCAGTATTTT.

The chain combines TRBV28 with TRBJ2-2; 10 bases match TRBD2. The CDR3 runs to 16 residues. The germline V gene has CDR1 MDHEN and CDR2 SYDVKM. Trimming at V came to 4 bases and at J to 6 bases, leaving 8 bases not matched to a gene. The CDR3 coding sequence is TGTGCCAGCAGTTCACCGAGCGGGAGGGCCGCCGGGGAGCTGTTTTTT. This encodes CASSSPSGRAAGELFF. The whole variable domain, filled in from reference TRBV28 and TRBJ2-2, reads DVKVTQSSRYLVKRTGEKVFLECVQDMDHENMFWYRQDPGLGLRLIYFSYDVKMKEKGDIPEGYSVSREKKERFSLILESASTNQTSMYLCASSSPSGRAAGELFFGEGSRLTVL.

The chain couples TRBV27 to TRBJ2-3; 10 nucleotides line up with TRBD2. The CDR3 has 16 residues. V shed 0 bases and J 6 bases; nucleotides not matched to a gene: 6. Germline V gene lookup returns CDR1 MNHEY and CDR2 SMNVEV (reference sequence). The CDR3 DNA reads TGTGCCAGCAGTTTATCCCCGGGACTAGCGTTCGATACGCAGTATTTT. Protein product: CASSLSPGLAFDTQYF.

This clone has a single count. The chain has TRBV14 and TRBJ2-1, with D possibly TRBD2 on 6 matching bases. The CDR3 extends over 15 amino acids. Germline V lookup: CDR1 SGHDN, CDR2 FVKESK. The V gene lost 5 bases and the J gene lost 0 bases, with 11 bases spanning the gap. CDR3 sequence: CASSYKRASYNEQFF. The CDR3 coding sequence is TGTGCCAGCAGCTATAAGCGGGCCTCCTACAATGAGCAGTTCTTC. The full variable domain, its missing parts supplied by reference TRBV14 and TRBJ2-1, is EAGVTQFPSHSVIEKGQTVTLRCDPISGHDNLYWYRRVMGKEIKFLLHFVKESKQDESGMPNNRFLAERTGGTYSTLKVQPAELEDSGVYFCASSYKRASYNEQFFGPGTRLTVL.

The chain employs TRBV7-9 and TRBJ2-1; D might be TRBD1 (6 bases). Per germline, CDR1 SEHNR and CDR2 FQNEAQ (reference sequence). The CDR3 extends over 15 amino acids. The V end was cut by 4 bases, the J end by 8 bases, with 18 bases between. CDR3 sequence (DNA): TGTGCCAGCAGCTCCTCCGGGACAAAGCAGGATGAGCAGTTCTTC. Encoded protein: CASSSSGTKQDEQFF.

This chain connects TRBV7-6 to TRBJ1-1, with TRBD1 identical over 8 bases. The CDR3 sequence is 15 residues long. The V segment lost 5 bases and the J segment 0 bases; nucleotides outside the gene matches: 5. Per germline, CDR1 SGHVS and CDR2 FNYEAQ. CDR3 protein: CASSPRQGLNTEAFF. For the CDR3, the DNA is TGTGCCAGCAGCCCAAGACAGGGGTTGAACACTGAAGCTTTCTTT.

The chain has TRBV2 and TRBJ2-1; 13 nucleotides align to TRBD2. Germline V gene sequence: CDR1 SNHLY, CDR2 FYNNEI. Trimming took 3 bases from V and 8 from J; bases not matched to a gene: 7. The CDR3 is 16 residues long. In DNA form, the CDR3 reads TGTGCCAGCAGTGATTCGGGACTAGCGGGAATGTATGAGCAGTTCTTC. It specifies CASSDSGLAGMYEQFF.

CDR3 sequence (DNA): TGTGCCAGCAGTCCACTAACCCGGACAGCCCTGGGTGAGCAGTACTTC. Amino acid sequence: CASSPLTRTALGEQYF. The gene calls are TRBV27 and TRBJ2-7; D may be TRBD1 (6 bases). Germline CDR1 and CDR2: MNHEY and SMNVEV (reference sequence). This CDR3 spans 16 amino acids. The V and J ends lost 5 bases and 7 bases respectively, with 24 bases between them.

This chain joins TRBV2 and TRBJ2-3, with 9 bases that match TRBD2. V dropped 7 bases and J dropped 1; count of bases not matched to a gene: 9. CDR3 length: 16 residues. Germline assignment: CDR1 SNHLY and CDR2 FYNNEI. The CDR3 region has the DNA TGTGCCAGCAATCCAGCGGGAGGATTTGGCACAGATACGCAGTATTTT. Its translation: CASNPAGGFGTDTQYF.

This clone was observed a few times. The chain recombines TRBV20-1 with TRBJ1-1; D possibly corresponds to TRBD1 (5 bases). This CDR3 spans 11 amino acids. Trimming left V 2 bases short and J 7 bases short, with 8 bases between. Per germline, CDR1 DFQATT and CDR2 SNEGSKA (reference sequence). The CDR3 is CSARSGGEAFF. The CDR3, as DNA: TGCAGTGCTAGATCCGGGGGTGAAGCTTTCTTT.

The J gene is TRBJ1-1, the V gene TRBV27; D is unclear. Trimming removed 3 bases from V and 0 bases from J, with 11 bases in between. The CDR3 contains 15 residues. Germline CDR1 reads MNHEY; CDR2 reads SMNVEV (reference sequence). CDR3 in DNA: TGTGCCAGCAGTTTTAACAGTTATCTGAACACTGAAGCTTTCTTT. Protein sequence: CASSFNSYLNTEAFF.